This is a list of T cell receptor beta chains from one sample in a study of CD8 T cells in Susac syndrome. TCRdb called the immunoSEQ multiplex PCR reads again in MiXCR, with one record for every CDR3 protein. The sample shows some 140,000 distinct CDR3 sequences, around 95% of them seen only once. The sequenced sample consisted of CD8+ T cells from PBMCs. These receptors all stem from a human donor with Susac syndrome. The CDR3 runs from the conserved cysteine through the conserved F or W. Fields, in order: D gene, J gene, clone size, V gene, CDR3 protein, CDR3 DNA. D genes are given only for firm matches. Clone size is stated in some rows and not others, as once, few, many or a class when expanded.

>-|TRBJ2-1|once|TRBV7-9
CASSPRSGNEQFF
TGTGCCAGCAGCCCACGATCGGGGAATGAGCAGTTCTTC
>-|TRBJ2-5|-|TRBV11-2
CASTDWAAPGGETQYF
TGTGCCAGCACCGACTGGGCGGCTCCTGGGGGGGAGACCCAGTACTTC
>TRBD2|TRBJ2-7|once|TRBV12-3/TRBV12-4
CASSSGLDGDEQYF
TGTGCCAGCAGTTCGGGACTAGATGGTGACGAGCAGTACTTC
>-|TRBJ1-3|-|TRBV9
CASSPAGGNTIYF
TGTGCCAGCAGCCCGGCAGGCGGAAACACCATATATTTT
>-|TRBJ1-1|once|TRBV9
CASSGVGGAAFF
TGTGCCAGCAGCGGAGTTGGAGGGGCTGCTTTCTTT
>-|TRBJ2-2|-|TRBV5-6
CASLTGGYTGELFF
TGTGCCAGCTTGACCGGGGGATACACCGGGGAGCTGTTTTTT
>-|TRBJ2-7|-|TRBV9
CASSALGASTYEQYF
TGTGCCAGCAGCGCCTTGGGGGCCTCTACTTACGAGCAGTACTTC
>TRBD1|TRBJ1-4|-|TRBV7-9
CASSNRGRDEKLFF
TGTGCCAGTTCAAACAGGGGAAGGGATGAAAAACTGTTTTTT
>-|TRBJ1-3|-|TRBV27
CASSLLGRANGNTIYF
TGTGCCAGCAGTTTATTGGGCAGGGCGAACGGAAACACCATATATTTT
>TRBD2|TRBJ2-1|-|TRBV9
CASSGGGSSYNEQFF
TGTGCCAGCAGCGGAGGCGGGAGCTCCTACAATGAGCAGTTCTTC
>-|TRBJ2-5|-|TRBV7-9
CASSPPMGQETQYF
TGTGCCAGCAGCCCACCAATGGGTCAAGAGACCCAGTACTTC
>-|TRBJ2-7|-|TRBV6-5
CASSYGLGAYEQYF
TGTGCCAGCAGCTACGGACTGGGGGCCTACGAGCAGTACTTC
>TRBD2|TRBJ2-7|-|TRBV9
CASSGGGTSVDEQYF
TGTGCCAGCAGCGGAGGAGGGACTAGCGTTGACGAGCAGTACTTC
>-|TRBJ2-7|-|TRBV5-6
CASSLGKPPYEQYF
TGTGCCAGCAGCTTGGGAAAGCCCCCCTACGAGCAGTACTTC
>-|TRBJ1-5|-|TRBV7-9
CASSTGFSNQPQHF
TGTGCCAGCAGCACAGGTTTTTCCAATCAGCCCCAGCATTTT